This is a list of T cell receptor beta chains from one sample in a study of early T cells in non-severe SARS-CoV-2 infection. TCRdb called the 5' RACE reads again in MiXCR, with one record for every CDR3 protein. The sample includes tens of thousands of distinct CDR3 sequences, 15% to 20% of them seen just once. The starting material was whole blood, obtained at baseline. These receptors originate from an adult who was a healthcare worker with PCR-confirmed SARS-CoV-2 infection or an uninfected control (not recorded which). Both conserved end residues are trimmed from each CDR3. The order of the fields is CDR3 length, V gene, CDR3 protein.

len: 13
v_gene: TRBV7-2
CDR3aa: ASSLAPRSNTEAF

len: 13
v_gene: TRBV6-2/TRBV6-3
CDR3aa: ASSYRDRGTYEQY

len: 13
v_gene: TRBV6-6
CDR3aa: ASSYSRQGDQPQH

len: 11
v_gene: TRBV20-1
CDR3aa: SASQTAYNEQF

len: 11
v_gene: TRBV12-2
CDR3aa: ASRPRTGHGYT

len: 11
v_gene: TRBV5-1
CDR3aa: ASSRTWDTEAF

len: 12
v_gene: TRBV21-1
CDR3aa: ASSKGTSTDTQY

len: 13
v_gene: TRBV24-1
CDR3aa: ATSDIDESFYGYT

len: 15
v_gene: TRBV6-6
CDR3aa: ASSPRGLAGEDGELF

len: 14
v_gene: TRBV5-1
CDR3aa: ASSRQTGGVSYEQY

len: 11
v_gene: TRBV20-1
CDR3aa: SAPRDRYNEQF

len: 11
v_gene: TRBV27
CDR3aa: ASSFVENQPQH

len: 12
v_gene: TRBV27
CDR3aa: ASSLAGALHEQY

len: 13
v_gene: TRBV5-6
CDR3aa: ASSLLQGGADTQY

len: 14
v_gene: TRBV7-8
CDR3aa: ASSLTGTGPTGELF

len: 16
v_gene: TRBV28
CDR3aa: ASPPPRGPRGRNTEAF

len: 14
v_gene: TRBV10-3
CDR3aa: AIMTDRTFSGNTIY

len: 13
v_gene: TRBV7-9
CDR3aa: ASSLNREGLDEQY

len: 9
v_gene: TRBV6-6
CDR3aa: ASTGLREQY

len: 12
v_gene: TRBV10-2
CDR3aa: ASSGRGIGETQY

len: 9
v_gene: TRBV24-1
CDR3aa: ATSDLLRQY

len: 11
v_gene: TRBV7-6
CDR3aa: ASSSGTGNIQY

len: 12
v_gene: TRBV5-4
CDR3aa: ASSPNSGAYEQY

len: 12
v_gene: TRBV7-8
CDR3aa: ASSPGHRTDTQY

len: 10
v_gene: TRBV7-9
CDR3aa: ASSLTRYEQY

len: 11
v_gene: TRBV2
CDR3aa: ASRPRGTDTQY

len: 12
v_gene: TRBV15
CDR3aa: ATNGRLVADTQY

len: 9
v_gene: TRBV20-1
CDR3aa: SAGIQETQY

len: 12
v_gene: TRBV5-8
CDR3aa: ASSFSQKTYEQY

len: 13
v_gene: TRBV7-9
CDR3aa: ASSLGDTANYGYT

len: 11
v_gene: TRBV7-8
CDR3aa: ASRKQGGETQY

len: 13
v_gene: TRBV29-1
CDR3aa: SVVGDQRSTYEQY

len: 14
v_gene: TRBV11-2
CDR3aa: ASSTWTSGALHEQF

len: 13
v_gene: TRBV3-1
CDR3aa: ASSQDYSYGDEQY

len: 13
v_gene: TRBV5-1
CDR3aa: ASSLVARSTDTQY

len: 12
v_gene: TRBV7-2
CDR3aa: ASSFQGAVSPLH

len: 13
v_gene: TRBV5-4
CDR3aa: ASSPRGTGDEKLF

len: 12
v_gene: TRBV7-2
CDR3aa: ASSPTGATDTQY

len: 14
v_gene: TRBV20-1
CDR3aa: SATTSGRSGANVLT

len: 15
v_gene: TRBV10-2
CDR3aa: ASSESKLAGGTDTQY

len: 9
v_gene: TRBV28
CDR3aa: ATQTGHEQY